This T cell receptor (beta chain) was identified in a study of blood T cell repertoires in COVID-19. For the study at large: COVID-19 samples from acute and convalescent phases originated in the United States, Italy and Spain. Sources were T cells, B-cell-depleted T cells, or PBMCs; the material itself was cDNA or gDNA.

V lost 5 bases and J lost 4; bases outside the gene matches: 3. Germline V gene lookup returns CDR1 SGHAT and CDR2 FQNNGV. There are 13 residues in the CDR3. Authors' analysis steps: Researchers report that nucleated cell counts were estimated from reference gene primer amplification. Repertoires were generated with immunoSEQ multiplex PCR, while TCRdb's copy carries only in-frame clones and drops some. V and J calls and clone size follow that table, whereas D and trimming were derived from the DNA. The sample contains 200,000 or so clones, roughly four fifths of which appear only once. V and J are TRBV11-2 and TRBJ2-5; TRBD2 matches 8 bases. The TCR comes from a woman aged 30 to 39 with acute or convalescent COVID-19. The sample taken for sequencing was peripheral blood. CDR3 sequence reads: CASSIAGTETQYF. CDR3 bases: TGTGCCAGCAGCATAGCGGGAACAGAGACCCAGTACTTC.